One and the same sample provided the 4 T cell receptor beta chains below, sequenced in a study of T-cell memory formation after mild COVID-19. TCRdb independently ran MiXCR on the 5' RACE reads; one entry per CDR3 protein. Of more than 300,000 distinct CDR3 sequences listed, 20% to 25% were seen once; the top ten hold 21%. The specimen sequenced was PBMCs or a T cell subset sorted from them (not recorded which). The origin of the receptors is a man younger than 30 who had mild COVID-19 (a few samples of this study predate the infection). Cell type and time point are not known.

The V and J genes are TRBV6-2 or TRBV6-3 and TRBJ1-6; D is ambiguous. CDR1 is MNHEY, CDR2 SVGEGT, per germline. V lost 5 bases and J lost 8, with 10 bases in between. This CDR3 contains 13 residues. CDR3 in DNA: TGTGCCAGCAGTCCGAAATTGGATTCACCCCTCCACTTT. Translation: CASSPKLDSPLHF.

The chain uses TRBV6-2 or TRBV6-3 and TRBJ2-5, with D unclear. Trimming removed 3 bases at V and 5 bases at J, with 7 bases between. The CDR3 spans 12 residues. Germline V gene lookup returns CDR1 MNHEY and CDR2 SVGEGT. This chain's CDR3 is CASSYTPETQYF. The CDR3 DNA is TGTGCCAGCAGTTATACTCCGGAGACCCAGTACTTC.

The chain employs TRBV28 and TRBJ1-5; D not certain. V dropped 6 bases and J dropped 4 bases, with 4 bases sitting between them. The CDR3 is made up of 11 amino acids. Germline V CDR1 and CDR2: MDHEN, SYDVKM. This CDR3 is CASRTNQPQHF. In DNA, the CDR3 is TGTGCCAGCAGAACTAATCAGCCCCAGCATTTT.

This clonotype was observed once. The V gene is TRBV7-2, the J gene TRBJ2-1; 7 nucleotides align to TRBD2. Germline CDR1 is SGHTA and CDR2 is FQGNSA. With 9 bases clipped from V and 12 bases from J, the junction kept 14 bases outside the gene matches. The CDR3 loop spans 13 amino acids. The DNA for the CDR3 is TGTGCCAGGAGGGGTGCTAGCGGCCTAGGGCAGTTCTTC. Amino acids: CARRGASGLGQFF.